This T cell receptor beta chain was recorded in a study of T cell responses to AZD1222 COVID-19 vaccine. Details on this clone: Its antigen is currently unknown.

Study conclusions and caveats: CD4 TCRs linked to vaccination spanned spike, dominating at 160-218 and 743-854. Without day 14 samples, only post-peak T cell repertoires were studied.

Germline V CDR1 and CDR2: SGHDN, FVKESK. V lost 4 bases and J lost 0, with 16 bases in between. The CDR3 totals 16 residues. Profiling relied on immunoSEQ multiplex PCR, and the TCRdb table lists in-frame clones only, not all of them. This table holds approximately 88,000 clones, roughly 94% found once. The chain couples TRBV14 to TRBJ2-7; possible D gene TRBD2, 6 bases. The origin of this receptor is an adult in good health. The sample consisted of peripheral blood, taken on day 0 of AZD1222 vaccination. The CDR3 nucleotides are TGTGCCAGCAGCCTTCGGACGGCGGGGAGCTCCTACGAGCAGTACTTC. Translation: CASSLRTAGSSYEQYF. The full variable domain, its missing parts supplied by reference TRBV14 and TRBJ2-7, is EAGVTQFPSHSVIEKGQTVTLRCDPISGHDNLYWYRRVMGKEIKFLLHFVKESKQDESGMPNNRFLAERTGGTYSTLKVQPAELEDSGVYFCASSLRTAGSSYEQYFGPGTRLTVT.